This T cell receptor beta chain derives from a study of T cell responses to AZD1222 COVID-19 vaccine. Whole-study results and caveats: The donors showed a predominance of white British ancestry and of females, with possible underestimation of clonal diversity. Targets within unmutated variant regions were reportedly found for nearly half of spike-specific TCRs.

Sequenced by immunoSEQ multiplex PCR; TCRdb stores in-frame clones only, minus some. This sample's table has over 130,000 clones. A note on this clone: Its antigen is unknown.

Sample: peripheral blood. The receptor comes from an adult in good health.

Here the CDR3 DNA reads TGTGCCAGCAGCAGCATAGGGACGTACTTGAATCAGCCCCAGCATTTT. It codes for CASSSIGTYLNQPQHF. The V call is TRBV28, the J call TRBJ1-5; D might be TRBD1 (5 bases). The germline V gene encodes CDR1 MDHEN and CDR2 SYDVKM. V was trimmed by 6 bases and J by 4 bases, leaving 19 bases between them. This CDR3 contains 16 residues.